These T cell receptor beta chains were read from a single sample in a study of lymphopenia after photon versus proton radiotherapy. Produced via immunoSEQ multiplex PCR; TCRdb's table is partial and in-frame only. The sample holds around 29,000 clones, about 87% seen once. The input for sequencing was peripheral blood, taken from a patient treated with proton-based radiotherapy. The receptors shown here come from an older woman with pancreatic cancer. CDR3s include the opening cysteine and the closing phenylalanine or tryptophan. D genes are given only for firm matches. Size values are once, few and many counts, or a class for expanded clones, and some rows have none.

clone size: NA; J gene: TRBJ1-2; D gene: TRBD1; V gene: TRBV29-1; CDR3 DNA: TGCAGCGTTGTGGGGACAGGGTGGGGCTATGGCTACACCTTC; CDR3 protein: CSVVGTGWGYGYTF
clone size: NA; J gene: TRBJ1-5; D gene: NA; V gene: TRBV27; CDR3 DNA: TGTGCCAGCAGGGGGCCTCGTCATCAGCCCCAGCATTTT; CDR3 protein: CASRGPRHQPQHF
clone size: once; J gene: TRBJ2-5; D gene: NA; V gene: TRBV2; CDR3 DNA: TGTGCCAGCAAGGCACAGACTACTTTTGAGACCCAGTACTTC; CDR3 protein: CASKAQTTFETQYF
clone size: few; J gene: TRBJ2-4; D gene: NA; V gene: TRBV1; CDR3 DNA: TGCACCAGCGTTTCTTGGTGGGGGAGACCCATTATGTTAGCCAAAAACATTCAGTACTTC; CDR3 protein: CTSVSWWGRPIMLAKNIQYF
clone size: NA; J gene: TRBJ2-2; D gene: NA; V gene: TRBV7-3; CDR3 DNA: TGTGCCAGCAGCAAACGACAGAACACCGGGGAGCTGTTTTTT; CDR3 protein: CASSKRQNTGELFF
clone size: few; J gene: TRBJ2-7; D gene: NA; V gene: TRBV13; CDR3 DNA: TGTGCCAGCAGCTTAGTTGGCGAGCAGTACTTC; CDR3 protein: CASSLVGEQYF
clone size: NA; J gene: TRBJ1-1; D gene: NA; V gene: TRBV4-2; CDR3 DNA: TGTGCCAGCAGCTCCGAAGGGGTTTTTAACACTGAAGCTTTCTTT; CDR3 protein: CASSSEGVFNTEAFF
clone size: NA; J gene: TRBJ2-7; D gene: TRBD1; V gene: TRBV7-3; CDR3 DNA: TGTGCCAGCAGCTCTCAGACAGGGGCCTACGAGCAGTACTTC; CDR3 protein: CASSSQTGAYEQYF
clone size: NA; J gene: TRBJ1-1; D gene: NA; V gene: TRBV30; CDR3 DNA: TGTGCCTGGAGTTTGGACCCCCATGGCACTGAAGCTTTCTTT; CDR3 protein: CAWSLDPHGTEAFF
clone size: NA; J gene: TRBJ1-2; D gene: NA; V gene: TRBV19; CDR3 DNA: TGTGCCAGTAGTCTTGGACAGTCCTTTAACTATGGCTACACCTTC; CDR3 protein: CASSLGQSFNYGYTF
clone size: NA; J gene: TRBJ2-3; D gene: NA; V gene: TRBV5-4; CDR3 DNA: TGTGCCAGCAGCTTGCAGAGCACAGATACGCAGTATTTT; CDR3 protein: CASSLQSTDTQYF
clone size: NA; J gene: TRBJ2-7; D gene: TRBD1; V gene: TRBV7-9; CDR3 DNA: TGTGCCAGCAGCCACCGGGACAGAGGTTACGAGCAGTACTTC; CDR3 protein: CASSHRDRGYEQYF
clone size: NA; J gene: TRBJ2-5; D gene: NA; V gene: TRBV5-8; CDR3 DNA: TGTGCCAGCAGCACCCCGGTGTTAGTTGTGACCCAGTACTTC; CDR3 protein: CASSTPVLVVTQYF
clone size: NA; J gene: TRBJ1-1; D gene: TRBD1; V gene: TRBV28; CDR3 DNA: TGTGCCAGCAGTTTGACAGGGCTCGCGGACAAAGCTTTCTTT; CDR3 protein: CASSLTGLADKAFF
clone size: NA; J gene: TRBJ1-6; D gene: TRBD1; V gene: TRBV7-2; CDR3 DNA: TGTGCCAGCAGCCTCCGGGACAGGGGACTTTCACCCCTCCACTTT; CDR3 protein: CASSLRDRGLSPLHF
clone size: NA; J gene: TRBJ1-1; D gene: TRBD1; V gene: TRBV7-9; CDR3 DNA: TGTGCCAGCAGCCCTAGACAGGGTAACACTGAAGCTTTCTTT; CDR3 protein: CASSPRQGNTEAFF
clone size: NA; J gene: TRBJ2-5; D gene: NA; V gene: TRBV9; CDR3 DNA: TGTGCCAGCAGCGTCCGCACGACGGGAACGGAGACCCAGTACTTC; CDR3 protein: CASSVRTTGTETQYF
clone size: NA; J gene: TRBJ2-7; D gene: TRBD2; V gene: TRBV6-6; CDR3 DNA: TGTGCCACCAGCGGCGGCGCGGGAGGTCGCACGTACGAGCAGTACTTC; CDR3 protein: CATSGGAGGRTYEQYF
clone size: NA; J gene: TRBJ1-4; D gene: TRBD1; V gene: TRBV30; CDR3 DNA: TGTGCCTGGAGTGAAAAAAGACAGGGCGTAGGGACTAATGAAAAACTGTTTTTT; CDR3 protein: CAWSEKRQGVGTNEKLFF
clone size: NA; J gene: TRBJ1-1; D gene: NA; V gene: TRBV28; CDR3 DNA: TGTGCCAGCAGTTTAAGATTTTCCGCTGAAGCTTTCTTT; CDR3 protein: CASSLRFSAEAFF